The T cell receptor (beta chain) described here comes from a study of blood T cell repertoires in COVID-19. Authors' methods: Amplification of reference gene primers was used by the study to estimate nucleated cell counts. The table came from immunoSEQ multiplex PCR; TCRdb's copy has only in-frame clones and leaves some out. Clone size and V and J calls were adopted from that table, with D and trimming inferred from the DNA. The data contain approximately 300,000 clones, 80% to 90% of them seen just once; the ten biggest clones take up about 4.6%. The CDR3 is made up of 14 amino acids. CDR1 and CDR2 (germline): MNHEY, SMNVEV (reference sequence). V was shortened by 6 bases and J by 0 bases, with 6 bases between the two germline ends.

The rearrangement joins TRBV27 to TRBJ2-6; perhaps TRBD2 as D (5 bases). Sequencing used peripheral blood. The receptor was isolated from a man aged 35 to 55 with acute or convalescent COVID-19. CDR3 in amino acids: CASSRDSGANVLTF. The DNA of the CDR3 is TGTGCCAGCAGCCGGGACTCTGGGGCCAACGTCCTGACTTTC.